This T cell receptor (beta chain) comes out of a study of blood T cell repertoires in COVID-19. Study-level information: Samples representing acute and convalescent COVID-19 were sourced from the United States, Italy and Spain. PBMCs, B-cell-depleted T cells, or T cells were the source of the cDNA or gDNA that made up the material.

Concerning this clone itself: The sample has other DNA sequences that encode this CDR3 too.

The CDR3 contains 12 residues. The V gene end was trimmed by 6 bases and the J gene end by 2 bases; junction bases not matched to a gene: 4. Germline V gene sequence: CDR1 SQVTM, CDR2 ANQGSEA. In the original workflow: Researchers report that nucleated cell counts were estimated from reference gene primer amplification. Clones were read by immunoSEQ multiplex PCR, and TCRdb kept only the in-frame ones, dropping some. V and J calls and clone size are as listed in that table; D and trimming were resolved from the DNA. Of 250,000 to 350,000 clones in the sample, about nine tenths are singletons; the top ten hold roughly 0.92%.

The clonotype was recovered from a woman between 40 and 55 years old who had recovered from COVID-19. The sequenced material came from peripheral blood. The genes are TRBV29-1 and TRBJ2-7, with 7 bases that match TRBD2. The CDR3 DNA reads as TGCAGCGTAGCTAGCGGAGCCTACGAGCAGTACTTC. Its translation: CSVASGAYEQYF.